These 25 T cell receptor beta chains share one sample of origin, sequenced in a study of shared clonotypes between healthy human individuals. The repertoire was sequenced with immunoSEQ multiplex PCR; TCRdb's copy has only in-frame clones and lacks some. The sample has about 580,000 clones, nearly 98% seen once. Naivety among CD8 cells was defined by CD45RO negativity and positive CCR7 selection, thereby excluding terminally differentiated effector memory CD45RA+ cells. The sample consisted of naive CD8+ T cells sorted from blood. The receptors were gathered from a man aged 25 to 40 in good health.

This sequence joins TRBV4-3 and TRBJ1-1; D might be TRBD1 (5 bases). The germline V and J ends were trimmed by 0 bases and 5 bases, with 13 bases remaining between them. CDR1 and CDR2 (germline): LGHNA, YSLEER. The CDR3 contains 15 residues. The CDR3 here is CASSQDRHGGTEAFF. CDR3 DNA sequence: TGCGCCAGCAGCCAAGATAGGCATGGGGGGACTGAAGCTTTCTTT.

Notes on this clone: Other nucleotide sequences from this sample produce the same CDR3. J is TRBJ2-7 and V is TRBV27; 11 nucleotides match TRBD1. Trimming took 3 bases from V and 3 from J; bases not matched to a gene: 4. CDR1 and CDR2 (germline): MNHEY, SMNVEV (reference sequence). The CDR3 extends over 15 amino acids. CDR3 nucleotides: TGTGCCAGCAGTTTGGGGACAGGGGGTGGCTACGAGCAGTACTTC. As protein: CASSLGTGGGYEQYF.

DNA of the CDR3: TGTGCCAGCAGTTCCCTCCAGGGGGTTCCCGGGGAGCTGTTTTTT. Amino acids: CASSSLQGVPGELFF. The rearrangement uses TRBV27 and TRBJ2-2; 7 bases are a match to TRBD1. The CDR3 sequence is 15 residues long. With V trimmed by 4 bases and J by 6 bases, 8 bases remained unmatched. Germline assignment: CDR1 MNHEY and CDR2 SMNVEV (reference sequence).

The chain carries TRBV19 and TRBJ2-2; the D call may be TRBD1 or TRBD2 (5 bases each). The CDR3 consists of 15 residues. From germline, CDR1 is LNHDA and CDR2 SQIVND (reference sequence). Trimming pared 6 bases from V and 11 bases from J, leaving 22 bases between. CDR3 nucleotide sequence: TGTGCCAGTAGCCCGCTCGTGGGGACCGGATTAGAGCTGTTTTTT. This sequence encodes CASSPLVGTGLELFF.

V and J are TRBV7-9 and TRBJ2-7; D gene uncertain. Per the germline V gene, CDR1 is SEHNR and CDR2 is FQNEAQ (reference sequence). The CDR3 covers 13 residues. V was clipped by 5 bases and J by 1 base, with 9 bases between them. CDR3 nucleotides: TGTGCCAGCAGCCCGCCTGGGTCCTACGAGCAGTACTTC. Residues: CASSPPGSYEQYF.

The CDR3 sequence: CASSRVQGGHEQYF. The DNA for the CDR3 is TGCGCCAGCAGCCGGGTGCAGGGTGGCCACGAGCAGTACTTC. This chain links TRBV10-1 with TRBJ2-7; a possible D gene is TRBD1 (5 bases). Germline CDR1 and CDR2: WNHNN and SYGVQD (reference sequence). The CDR3 spans 14 residues. The V and J ends lost 6 bases and 5 bases respectively, with 17 bases between them.

The chain links TRBV6-5 to TRBJ2-1; D not resolved. Germline CDR1 is MNHEY and CDR2 is SVGAGI. V was pared by 6 bases and J by 5 bases, with 5 bases between. The CDR3 consists of 11 residues. CDR3 protein: CASRHHNEQFF. The CDR3 DNA is TGTGCCAGCAGGCACCACAATGAGCAGTTCTTC.

The chain's CDR3 is CASSLTGGDDGYTF. The CDR3 DNA sequence: TGTGCCAGCAGCCTCACGGGCGGGGATGATGGCTACACCTTC. The chain combines TRBV11-2 with TRBJ1-2; D not certain. Trimming left V 5 bases short and J 6 bases short, with 16 bases between. In germline, CDR1 is SGHAT, CDR2 FQNNGV. The CDR3 spans 14 residues.

This clone was counted once. The chain has TRBV10-1 and TRBJ2-2; D perhaps matches TRBD2 (5 bases). Trimming took off 4 bases at V and 6 bases at J, with 6 bases between the two ends. Germline V lookup: CDR1 WNHNN, CDR2 SYGVQD (reference sequence). CDR3 size: 12 residues. CDR3 in DNA: TGCGCCAGCAGTGGAGGGTCCGGGGAGCTGTTTTTT. The encoded protein is CASSGGSGELFF.

This clone was seen just once. The chain uses TRBV7-9 and TRBJ1-4, with a weak D call TRBD1 (5 bases). The CDR3 length is 12 residues. Germline loops: CDR1 SEHNR, CDR2 FQNEAQ (reference sequence). V dropped 5 bases and J dropped 14 bases, with 15 bases sitting between them. CDR3 sequence reads: CASSRQGRRLFF. CDR3 sequence (DNA): TGTGCCAGCAGCCGCCAGGGACGACGGCTGTTTTTT.

The chain uses TRBV6-6 and TRBJ1-1; D is ambiguous. Per germline, CDR1 MNHNY and CDR2 SVGAGI (reference sequence). The CDR3 consists of 12 residues. V lost 8 bases and J 4 bases, leaving 11 bases between the germline ends. The CDR3 protein is CASSRPRTEAFF. The CDR3, as DNA: TGTGCCAGCTCCCGGCCCCGCACTGAAGCTTTCTTT.

The rearrangement links TRBV5-1 to TRBJ1-3; TRBD1 is a possible D gene (5 bases). The CDR3 sequence is 17 residues long. The germline gives CDR1 SGHRS, CDR2 YFSETQ. With 0 bases removed from V and 0 bases from J, the gap between germline ends came to 13 bases. The CDR3 region has the DNA TGCGCCAGCAGCTTGGGTGACAGTCCAGACTCTGGAAACACCATATATTTT. Protein: CASSLGDSPDSGNTIYF.

The V and J genes are TRBV19 and TRBJ2-1; 8 nucleotides match TRBD2. The V gene's germline CDR1 is LNHDA and CDR2 SQIVND (reference sequence). The V and J ends lost 1 base and 4 bases, in that order; junction bases with no gene match: 3. This CDR3 is 15 amino acids long. The CDR3 DNA follows: TGTGCCAGTAGTATAGCGGGAGGGTTTTACAATGAGCAGTTCTTC. As protein: CASSIAGGFYNEQFF.

The rearrangement links TRBV5-1 to TRBJ2-1; TRBD2 agrees at 13 bases. Losses at the gene ends were 4 bases for V and 10 bases for J; bases not matched to a gene: 26. Germline V gene sequence: CDR1 SGHRS, CDR2 YFSETQ. This CDR3 is 21 amino acids long. CDR3 sequence (DNA): TGCGCCAGCAGCGTCAGGGGAGTGGCGCCTAGGGAAGGACTAGCGGGAGACGAGCAGTTCTTC. As protein: CASSVRGVAPREGLAGDEQFF. Based on the CDR3 plus reference TRBV5-1 and TRBJ2-1, the full variable domain is KAGVTQTPRYLIKTRGQQVTLSCSPISGHRSVSWYQQTPGQGLQFLFEYFSETQRNKGNFPGRFSGRQFSNSRSEMNVSTLELGDSALYLCASSVRGVAPREGLAGDEQFFGPGTRLTVL.

The V call is TRBV2, the J call TRBJ2-7, with D perhaps given as TRBD1 or TRBD2 (5 bases each). The CDR3 has 14 amino acids. Trimming removed 6 bases at V and 5 bases at J, with 17 bases between. Germline assignment: CDR1 SNHLY and CDR2 FYNNEI. CDR3 nucleotide sequence: TGTGCCAGCAGACCCGGGACGGTTACGGACGAGCAGTACTTC. This translates into CASRPGTVTDEQYF.

The chain links TRBV7-9 to TRBJ2-7; no reliable D call. The CDR3 spans 16 residues. V was pared by 5 bases and J by 1 base, with 18 bases between. Germline CDR1 is SEHNR and CDR2 is FQNEAQ (reference sequence). CDR3 residues: CASSPHPGAKSYEQYF. The CDR3 DNA follows: TGTGCCAGCAGCCCCCACCCTGGCGCGAAGTCCTACGAGCAGTACTTC.

V is TRBV4-1 and J is TRBJ2-7; 8 bases fit TRBD1. The CDR3 covers 15 residues. Trimming at V came to 0 bases and at J to 3 bases, leaving 4 bases not matched to a gene. Germline V CDR1 and CDR2: MGHRA, YSYEKL. CDR3 protein: CASSQEPGGGYEQYF. The CDR3 DNA reads TGCGCCAGCAGCCAAGAACCAGGGGGCGGCTACGAGCAGTACTTC.

This sequence joins TRBV27 and TRBJ2-7; tentatively, D is TRBD1 or TRBD2 (5 bases each). V shed 5 bases and J shed 5 bases, with 25 bases lying between them. The CDR3 covers 17 residues. CDR1 is MNHEY, CDR2 SMNVEV, per germline (reference sequence). The CDR3 protein is CASSAQAGASTPHEQYF. In DNA form, the CDR3 reads TGTGCCAGCAGTGCCCAAGCCGGGGCGAGCACCCCCCACGAGCAGTACTTC.

The chain uses TRBV28 and TRBJ2-7; the D gene is possibly TRBD1 (6 bases). CDR1 is MDHEN, CDR2 SYDVKM, per germline. Trimming stripped 3 bases from V and 2 bases from J, with 14 bases between. The CDR3 is 15 residues long. Here the CDR3 reads CASSLVASGAYEQYF. The CDR3 DNA sequence: TGTGCCAGCAGTTTGGTGGCTTCAGGGGCCTACGAGCAGTACTTC.

CDR3 DNA: TGCGCCAGCAGCCAATTCACAGTCACCTACGAGCAGTACTTC. Residues: CASSQFTVTYEQYF. The chain employs TRBV4-1 and TRBJ2-7, with no clear D. The CDR3 runs 14 residues. Germline V CDR1 and CDR2: MGHRA, YSYEKL. V was clipped by 2 bases and J by 2 bases, with 10 bases between them.

There are a few counts of this clone. Other DNA sequences within the sample encode an identical CDR3. This chain uses TRBV27 with TRBJ2-5; unclear D gene. This CDR3 is 11 amino acids long. Germline lookup yields CDR1 MNHEY and CDR2 SMNVEV (reference sequence). Trimming left V 3 bases short and J 5 bases short, with 4 bases between. The CDR3 bases are TGTGCCAGCAGTTTCCGCGAGACCCAGTACTTC. The encoded protein is CASSFRETQYF.

The chain couples TRBV2 to TRBJ2-7, with 7 bases aligning to TRBD1. The CDR3 totals 12 residues. CDR1 and CDR2 from the germline V gene are SNHLY and FYNNEI. V dropped 6 bases and J dropped 11; count of bases not matched to a gene: 10. CDR3 protein: CASRGDRKSEYF. CDR3 in DNA: TGTGCCAGCAGAGGGGACAGAAAATCCGAGTACTTC.

V gene TRBV4-1 combines with J gene TRBJ2-7; perhaps TRBD2 as D (6 bases). CDR3 length equals 17 residues. Trimming took off 0 bases at V and 2 bases at J, with 17 bases between the two ends. The V gene's germline CDR1 is MGHRA and CDR2 YSYEKL. Written as DNA, the CDR3 is TGCGCCAGCAGCCAAGATGAAGAGGGGAGGCTAACCTACGAGCAGTACTTC. It codes for CASSQDEEGRLTYEQYF.

The chain couples TRBV4-1 to TRBJ2-1; 8 nucleotides match TRBD1. Trimming at V came to 3 bases and at J to 2 bases, leaving 6 bases not matched to a gene. In germline, CDR1 is MGHRA, CDR2 YSYEKL. This CDR3 is built from 16 residues. CDR3 nucleotide sequence: TGCGCCAGCAGCCATCGACAGGGGTTGACCTACAATGAGCAGTTCTTC. Its translation is CASSHRQGLTYNEQFF.

This clone was picked up one time. CDR3 coding DNA: TGTGCCAGCAGGGGGCAGGGGGGCGGCTATGGCTACACCTTC. Encoded protein: CASRGQGGGYGYTF. V gene TRBV6-5 combines with J gene TRBJ1-2, with TRBD1 matching over 7 bases. This CDR3 is built from 14 residues. J gave up 4 bases and V 6 bases, and 8 bases lay outside the gene matches. CDR1 is MNHEY and CDR2 is SVGAGI in the germline V gene.